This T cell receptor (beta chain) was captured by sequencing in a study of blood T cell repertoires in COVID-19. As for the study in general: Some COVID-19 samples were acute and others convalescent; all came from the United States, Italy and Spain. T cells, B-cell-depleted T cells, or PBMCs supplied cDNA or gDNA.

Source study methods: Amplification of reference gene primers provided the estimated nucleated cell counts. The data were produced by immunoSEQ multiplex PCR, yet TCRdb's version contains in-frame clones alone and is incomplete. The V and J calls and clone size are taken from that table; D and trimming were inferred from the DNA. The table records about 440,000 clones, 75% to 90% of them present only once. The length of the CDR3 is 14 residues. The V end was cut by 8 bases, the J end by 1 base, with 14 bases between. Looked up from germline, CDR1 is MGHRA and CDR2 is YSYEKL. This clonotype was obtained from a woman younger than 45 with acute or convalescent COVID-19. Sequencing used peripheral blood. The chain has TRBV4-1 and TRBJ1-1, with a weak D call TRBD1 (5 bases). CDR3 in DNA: TGCGCCAGCGCCAGACAGTTCGGGAACACTGAAGCTTTCTTT. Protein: CASARQFGNTEAFF.